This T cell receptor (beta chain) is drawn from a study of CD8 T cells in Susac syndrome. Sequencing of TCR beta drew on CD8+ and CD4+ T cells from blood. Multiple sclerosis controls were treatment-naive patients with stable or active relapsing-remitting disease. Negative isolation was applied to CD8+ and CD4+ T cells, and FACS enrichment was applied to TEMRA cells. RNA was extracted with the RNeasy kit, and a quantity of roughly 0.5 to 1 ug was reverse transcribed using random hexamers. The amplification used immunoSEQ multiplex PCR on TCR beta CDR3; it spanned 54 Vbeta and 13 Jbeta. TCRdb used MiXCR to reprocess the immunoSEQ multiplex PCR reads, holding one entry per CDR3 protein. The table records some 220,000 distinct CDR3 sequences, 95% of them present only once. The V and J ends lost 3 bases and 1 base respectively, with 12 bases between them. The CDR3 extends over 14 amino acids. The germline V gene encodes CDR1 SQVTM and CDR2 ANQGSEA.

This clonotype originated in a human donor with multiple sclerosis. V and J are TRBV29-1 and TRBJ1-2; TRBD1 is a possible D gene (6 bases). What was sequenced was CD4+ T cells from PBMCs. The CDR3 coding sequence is TGCAGCGTTGAGCCGGGGGCCCTTAACTATGGCTACACCTTC. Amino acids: CSVEPGALNYGYTF.